The 16 T cell receptor beta chains below all came from one sample that was sequenced in a study of CD8+ T cells in alopecia areata. Investigators isolated RNA and reverse transcribed it into cDNA to act as the sequencing template. Here immunoSEQ multiplex PCR was the method, and the copy in TCRdb shows in-frame clones only, minus some. The table has some 170,000 clones, roughly 70% seen once. The source material was CD8+ T cells sorted from blood, sampled at week 0. These receptor sequences come from a human donor with alopecia areata.

This clone was observed a single time. The CDR3 nucleotides read TGTGCCAGCAGTTTGGTGGCTAGCGGGTCCCCCCCCTACAATGAGCAGTTCTTC. This codes for CASSLVASGSPPYNEQFF. The chain combines TRBV28 with TRBJ2-1; 8 bases fit TRBD2. Trimming at V came to 3 bases and at J to 2 bases, leaving 12 bases not matched to a gene. The CDR3 has 18 amino acids. Germline V CDR1 and CDR2: MDHEN, SYDVKM.

This clone was seen a handful of times. The J gene is TRBJ2-7, the V gene TRBV5-6; D is undetermined. The ends were cut back, 0 bases at V and 2 bases at J, with 15 bases in the middle. This CDR3 comprises 16 residues. Germline CDR1 SGHDT, CDR2 YYEEEE. The CDR3 reads CASSLAVGYYTYEQYF. CDR3 bases: TGTGCCAGCAGCTTGGCCGTAGGGTACTATACCTACGAGCAGTACTTC.

This clone was observed a few times. CDR3 DNA: TGTGCCAGCAATCCCCGGACAGGGGAGCCAGATACGCAGTATTTT. As protein: CASNPRTGEPDTQYF. The J gene is TRBJ2-3, the V gene TRBV9; 9 positions agree with TRBD1. The CDR3 totals 15 residues. Germline V gene sequence: CDR1 SGDLS, CDR2 YYNGEE. J was trimmed by 4 bases and V by 6 bases; bases with no gene match: 9.

This rearrangement joins TRBV10-2 to TRBJ2-7; TRBD1 aligns across 9 bases. Trimming removed 8 bases from V and 3 bases from J; junction bases left unmatched: 2. The CDR3 has 12 amino acids. In germline, CDR1 is WSHSY, CDR2 SAAADI. CDR3: CASGTGFYEQYF. The CDR3, as DNA: TGCGCCAGCGGGACAGGGTTCTACGAGCAGTACTTC.

The genes are TRBV6-1 and TRBJ1-2; D is uncertain. V was cut by 7 bases and J by 4 bases, with 13 bases left in between. The CDR3 has 13 residues. Germline CDR1 reads MNHNS; CDR2 reads SASEGT. The CDR3, as DNA: TGTGCCAGCAATTCCGTTGGTAGCTATGGCTACACCTTC. Amino acid sequence: CASNSVGSYGYTF.

This chain's CDR3 is CASSYSGREQYF. The CDR3 DNA sequence: TGTGCCAGCAGTTACTCAGGTCGCGAGCAGTACTTC. The V gene is TRBV6-5, the J gene TRBJ2-7; no definite D call. There are 12 residues in the CDR3. Germline assignment: CDR1 MNHEY and CDR2 SVGAGI. The V end was cut by 0 bases, the J end by 6 bases, with 6 bases between.

V usage is TRBV29-1 and J usage is TRBJ1-1, with a tentative D call TRBD1 (6 bases). V gave up 5 bases and J gave up 3 bases, with 10 bases separating them. CDR1 SQVTM and CDR2 ANQGSEA come from the germline V gene. The length of the CDR3 is 12 residues. This CDR3 is CSVHRDHTEAFF. The CDR3 nucleotides read TGCAGCGTTCACAGGGACCACACTGAAGCTTTCTTT.

This chain uses TRBV19 with TRBJ1-2, with no clear D. CDR1 and CDR2 (germline): LNHDA, SQIVND (reference sequence). Trimming took off 6 bases at V and 7 bases at J, with 21 bases between the two ends. This CDR3 has 15 amino acids. The CDR3 loop reads CASSLPLDSAPGYTF. The DNA for the CDR3 is TGTGCCAGTAGCCTACCGCTGGACTCTGCCCCTGGCTACACCTTC.

This clone has only a few counts. The chain employs TRBV7-3 and TRBJ1-6; 9 bases line up with TRBD1. The CDR3 totals 15 residues. The germline gives CDR1 SGHTA, CDR2 FQGTGA. V lost 3 bases, J lost 8 bases, and 5 bases stayed unmatched. CDR3 bases: TGTGCCAGCAGCTTGGGACAGGGAGTCTATTCACCCCTCCACTTT. It translates to CASSLGQGVYSPLHF.

This clone appeared a few times. This chain uses TRBV7-2 with TRBJ2-7; the match to TRBD1 covers 9 bases. The CDR3 length is 12 residues. Germline values: CDR1 SGHTA, CDR2 FQGNSA. The V and J ends lost 8 bases and 3 bases, in that order; junction bases with no gene match: 2. Written as DNA, the CDR3 is TGTGCCAGCGGGACAGGGAGCTACGAGCAGTACTTC. It is translated as CASGTGSYEQYF.

The chain couples TRBV6-6 to TRBJ2-1; 10 nucleotides align to TRBD2. V was pared by 6 bases and J by 4 bases, with 3 bases of the junction left unmatched. Germline V gene sequence: CDR1 MNHNY, CDR2 SVGAGI (reference sequence). The CDR3 is 14 residues long. CDR3 in DNA: TGTGCCAGCAGCACGACTAGCGGGTACAATGAGCAGTTCTTC. It yields the protein CASSTTSGYNEQFF.

The chain joins TRBV7-9 to TRBJ1-2, with D perhaps TRBD1 (5 bases). CDR3 length: 14 residues. CDR1 and CDR2 (germline): SEHNR, FQNEAQ (reference sequence). The V gene lost 1 base and the J gene lost 8 bases, with 14 bases spanning the gap. CDR3 protein: CASSLGEQVGGYTF. CDR3 nucleotides: TGTGCCAGCAGCTTAGGAGAACAGGTCGGCGGCTACACCTTC.

In the case of this clone: Other DNA sequences in this sample translate to the same CDR3. This sequence joins TRBV7-8 and TRBJ2-3; D is uncertain. This CDR3 is 12 amino acids long. V was trimmed by 4 bases and J by 3 bases, leaving 5 bases between them. Germline CDR1 and CDR2: SGHVS and FQNEAQ. CDR3 DNA: TGTGCCAGCAGCTCTTTTACAGATACGCAGTATTTT. It yields the protein CASSSFTDTQYF.

This clone was observed a handful of times. Other DNA sequences of this sample code for an identical CDR3. V usage is TRBV5-1 and J usage is TRBJ1-5, with no clear D. V lost 2 bases and J 8 bases, leaving 11 bases between the germline ends. The CDR3 has 13 residues. Per the germline V gene, CDR1 is SGHRS and CDR2 is YFSETQ. For the CDR3, the DNA is TGCGCCAGCAGCTTAGACGGAGTTGAGCCCCAGCATTTT. Residues: CASSLDGVEPQHF. Together with reference TRBV5-1 and TRBJ1-5, the CDR3 gives the full variable domain: KAGVTQTPRYLIKTRGQQVTLSCSPISGHRSVSWYQQTPGQGLQFLFEYFSETQRNKGNFPGRFSGRQFSNSRSEMNVSTLELGDSALYLCASSLDGVEPQHFGDGTRLSIL.

The chain carries TRBV5-1 and TRBJ2-7; no firm D call. CDR1 is SGHRS, CDR2 YFSETQ, per germline. The CDR3 loop spans 19 amino acids. V was shortened by 1 base and J by 0 bases, with 23 bases between the two germline ends. CDR3 protein: CASSLFSAEVPLHSYEQYF. DNA for the CDR3: TGCGCCAGCAGCTTGTTCTCCGCAGAGGTCCCCCTTCACTCCTACGAGCAGTACTTC.

The V gene is TRBV4-1, the J gene TRBJ2-2, with TRBD2 matching over 11 bases. CDR3 size: 16 residues. J gave up 7 bases and V 8 bases, and 12 bases lay outside the gene matches. Germline V gene sequence: CDR1 MGHRA, CDR2 YSYEKL. CDR3: CASQSNSGGAVGELFF. Here the CDR3 DNA reads TGCGCCAGCCAATCCAATAGCGGGGGGGCCGTCGGGGAGCTGTTTTTT.